What follows describes a single T cell receptor beta chain. What it binds is unknown. Trimming removed 0 bases from V and 7 bases from J, with 15 bases in between. Germline CDR1 is LGHNA and CDR2 is YSLEER. The CDR3 has 15 amino acids. Clones were sequenced by immunoSEQ multiplex PCR, and TCRdb holds only the in-frame ones, with some missing. The table records 100,000 to 150,000 clones, over 65% of them present only once. This sample was included in a study of identifying expanded T cells in peripheral blood. No infections or other immune events were documented during collection. Study-wide findings and caveats: Across healthy donors, higher total template counts meant significantly greater approximately 2-week count variance.

The sequenced material came from blood. The rearrangement joins TRBV4-3 to TRBJ1-1; the D gene is possibly TRBD1 (5 bases). The TCR originated in a person aged 18-70 years in good health. CDR3 sequence reads: CASSQDRGSASEAFF. CDR3 bases: TGCGCCAGCAGCCAAGATCGGGGCAGCGCTAGTGAAGCTTTCTTT.